The sequence of this TCR beta chain was determined in a study of shared clonotypes between healthy human individuals. Study at large: Per donor, CD8 memory used one plate, CD8 naive used two, CD4 memory used three and CD4 naive used three.

CDR1 and CDR2 (germline): SGHAT, FQNNGV. V was clipped by 2 bases and J by 2 bases, with 10 bases between them. The CDR3 runs 14 residues. Splitting the CD4+ cells yielded a CD45RA+ naive subset and a CD45RA-negative memory subset. Samples underwent the assay at deep level. Some clones are missing from TCRdb's copy, which holds only in-frame ones; the method was immunoSEQ multiplex PCR. This repertoire shows almost 750,000 clones, just under 75% found once; its top ten account for over 1.5%. J is TRBJ2-7 and V is TRBV11-2; D possibly corresponds to TRBD1 (5 bases). The material sequenced was memory CD4+ T cells sorted from blood. Subset described: CD45RA-negative fraction. The source of this sequence is a woman in her thirties in good health. The CDR3: CASSLNAGPYEQYF. The CDR3 region has the DNA TGTGCCAGCAGCTTAAATGCAGGGCCCTACGAGCAGTACTTC.